The 23 T cell receptor beta chains below were found in one sample sequenced in a study of T cell responses to AZD1222 COVID-19 vaccine listed by TCRdb under 2021. Library generation was performed with the immunoSEQ multiplex PCR assay. Here the immuneACCESS table is served through TCRdb, limited to in-frame sequences with V and J called. Missing clones are a known gap in these copies; in checked studies unresolved V genes cover under half, and the rest lacks a known reason. Counted in this sample were 70,000 to 75,000 clones; roughly 80% of them appeared once. The ten largest clones add up to about 50% of the sample. According to the study, the label for this sample's time point signals: about 28 days (+/-7) after the second vaccine dose. Sequences were derived from peripheral blood, sampled 28 days after the second AZD1222 dose. The receptors derive from an adult who received the AZD1222 COVID-19 vaccine.

The rearrangement uses TRBV28 and TRBJ1-5; weak D call: TRBD1 (6 bases). The CDR3 has 14 amino acids. V lost 5 bases, J lost 6 bases, and 14 bases lay in between. Germline lookup yields CDR1 MDHEN and CDR2 SYDVKM. The DNA for the CDR3 is TGTGCCAGCAGTCAACAGGGAGTGGGTCAGCCCCAGCATTTT. This gives the protein CASSQQGVGQPQHF.

The genes are TRBV28 and TRBJ1-6, with D hard to call. The length of the CDR3 is 16 residues. Germline CDR1 is MDHEN and CDR2 is SYDVKM. V was pared by 4 bases and J by 0 bases, with 10 bases between. The CDR3 loop is CASSYPVSSYNSPLHF. The CDR3 DNA follows: TGTGCCAGCAGTTACCCGGTGAGCTCCTATAATTCACCCCTCCACTTT.

This chain uses TRBV7-8 with TRBJ2-7; tentatively, D is TRBD2 (6 bases). V shed 3 bases and J shed 0 bases, with 12 bases lying between them. CDR1 is SGHVS and CDR2 is FQNEAQ in the germline V gene. The CDR3 has 15 amino acids. The DNA of the CDR3 is TGTGCCAGCAGCTTGCATGCGGGGAACTCCTACGAGCAGTACTTC. Protein: CASSLHAGNSYEQYF.

This clone was detected only once. The V gene is TRBV28, the J gene TRBJ2-5, with TRBD1 as a possible D gene (5 bases). V lost 3 bases, J lost 3 bases, and 8 bases lay in between. Per the germline V gene, CDR1 is MDHEN and CDR2 is SYDVKM. The CDR3 has 13 residues. This CDR3 is CASSLGLKETQYF. The CDR3 nucleotides read TGTGCCAGCAGTTTGGGGCTCAAAGAGACCCAGTACTTC.

This clone was detected a few times. The chain uses TRBV28 and TRBJ2-1; D is uncertain. This CDR3 contains 14 residues. Germline V lookup: CDR1 MDHEN, CDR2 SYDVKM. Trimming cost V 4 bases and J 10 bases, with 17 bases left between them. The CDR3 nucleotides are TGTGCCAGCAGTTCCCACCCGAGGCCTTGGGAGCAGTTCTTC. Protein sequence: CASSSHPRPWEQFF.

The V gene is TRBV3-1 (or the pseudogene TRBV3-2), the J gene TRBJ1-2; 7 nucleotides line up with TRBD1. Germline V gene sequence: CDR1 LGHDT, CDR2 YNNKEL (reference sequence). The CDR3 sequence is 14 residues long. J gave up 8 bases and V 4 bases, and 10 bases lay outside the gene matches. The CDR3 DNA reads TGTGCCAGCAGCCCTTTAGGGGGCTCGAAGGGCTACACCTTC. This gives the protein CASSPLGGSKGYTF.

The chain joins TRBV7-6 to TRBJ1-2; 11 positions match TRBD1. This CDR3 contains 17 residues. Per the germline V gene, CDR1 is SGHVS and CDR2 is FNYEAQ. V lost 4 bases to trimming and J lost 8 bases; unmatched junction nucleotides: 15. The CDR3 nucleotides are TGTGCCAGCAGCTCGGAGGGCCCCGGGACAGGGGGTTTGGGCTACACCTTC. This gives the protein CASSSEGPGTGGLGYTF. The variable domain in full, completed from reference TRBV7-6 and TRBJ1-2, reads GAGVSQSPRYKVTKRGQDVALRCDPISGHVSLYWYRQALGQGPEFLTYFNYEAQQDKSGLPNDRFSAERPEGSISTLTIQRTEQRDSAMYRCASSSEGPGTGGLGYTFGSGTRLTVV.

Of note for this clone: Germline is not matched at one junction end, which may reflect a read error. The V and J genes are TRBV7-8 and TRBJ1-2; 8 nucleotides line up with TRBD1. Per the germline V gene, CDR1 is SGHVS and CDR2 is FQNEAQ. CDR3 length: 13 amino acids. The CDR3, as DNA: TGTGCCAGCAGCTTAGTGGGGGACAGGCTACTTCCTTTC. Translation: CASSLVGDRLLPF. The full variable domain, in which reference TRBV7-8 and TRBJ1-2 provide the parts outside the CDR3, is GAGVSQSPRYKVAKRGQDVALRCDPISGHVSLFWYQQALGQGPEFLTYFQNEAQLDKSGLPSDRFFAERPEGSVSTLKIQRTQQEDSAVYLCASSLVGDRLLPFGSGTRLTVV.

The rearrangement links TRBV19 to TRBJ2-5, with 10 bases that match TRBD2. Germline lookup yields CDR1 LNHDA and CDR2 SQIVND (reference sequence). This CDR3 has 15 amino acids. The trim removed 2 bases at V and 2 bases at J, leaving 2 bases unmatched. The CDR3 is CASSIQTSGQETQYF. The CDR3 region has the DNA TGTGCCAGTAGTATACAGACTAGCGGGCAAGAGACCCAGTACTTC.

In its sample, this clone was seen once. V gene TRBV7-9 combines with J gene TRBJ1-6, with 9 bases lining up with TRBD1. CDR3 length equals 15 residues. The germline CDR1 and CDR2 sequences are SEHNR and FQNEAQ (reference sequence). V dropped 5 bases and J dropped 11; count of bases not matched to a gene: 10. The CDR3 nucleotides read TGTGCCAGCAGCCTCGGGGGACAGGGTAGACCACCCCTCCACTTT. Translating gives CASSLGGQGRPPLHF.

This chain uses TRBV11-2 with TRBJ2-2; D remains unclear. V lost 4 bases and J lost 3, with 18 bases in between. Germline CDR1 and CDR2: SGHAT and FQNNGV. The CDR3 is 17 residues long. The CDR3 protein is CASSSAFSLGDTGELFF. The CDR3 DNA sequence: TGTGCCAGCAGCTCCGCGTTTTCTCTTGGGGACACCGGGGAGCTGTTTTTT.

This clone was detected only once. The gene calls are TRBV18 and TRBJ2-3, with 13 bases identical to TRBD2. Germline CDR1 and CDR2: KGHSH and LQKENI. V trimming: 3 bases; J trimming: 3 bases; junction bases outside the gene matches: 6. There are 17 residues in the CDR3. CDR3 DNA sequence: TGTGCCAGCTCACCGAGACTAGCGGGGGGCCGGACAGATACGCAGTATTTT. Translation gives CASSPRLAGGRTDTQYF. The whole variable domain, remainder taken from reference TRBV18 and TRBJ2-3, is NAGVMQNPRHLVRRRGQEARLRCSPMKGHSHVYWYRQLPEEGLKFMVYLQKENIIDESGMPKERFSAEFPKEGPSILRIQQVVRGDSAAYFCASSPRLAGGRTDTQYFGPGTRLTVL.

This chain links TRBV15 with TRBJ1-1; the D is unclear. V dropped 0 bases and J dropped 0 bases, with 20 bases sitting between them. This CDR3 region has 19 residues. Germline assignment: CDR1 LNHNV and CDR2 YYDKDF (reference sequence). The CDR3 DNA reads as TGTGCCACCAGCAGAGATCGGCACAGAAATATTGTAATGAACACTGAAGCTTTCTTT. Amino acids: CATSRDRHRNIVMNTEAFF.

V usage is TRBV19 and J usage is TRBJ2-7; 8 bases line up with TRBD1. The CDR3 extends over 14 amino acids. Germline V gene lookup returns CDR1 LNHDA and CDR2 SQIVND (reference sequence). V lost 0 bases and J lost 7; bases outside the gene matches: 5. The CDR3 sequence: CASSIDRQGIEQYF. The DNA for the CDR3 is TGTGCCAGTAGTATAGATAGACAGGGGATTGAGCAGTACTTC. The full variable domain, its missing parts supplied by reference TRBV19 and TRBJ2-7, is DGGITQSPKYLFRKEGQNVTLSCEQNLNHDAMYWYRQDPGQGLRLIYYSQIVNDFQKGDIAEGYSVSREKKESFPLTVTSAQKNPTAFYLCASSIDRQGIEQYFGPGTRLTVT.

The chain has TRBV7-8 and TRBJ1-2; D gene ambiguous. Looked up from germline, CDR1 is SGHVS and CDR2 is FQNEAQ. V lost 2 bases and J lost 6, with 10 bases in between. The CDR3 spans 13 residues. CDR3 loop: CASSLRLQNGYTF. CDR3 bases: TGTGCCAGCAGCTTAAGGCTCCAGAATGGCTACACCTTC.

This clone was observed a few times. The CDR3 DNA sequence: TGCAGCGTTGAAGAAGGGACAGGATATAACGAGCAGTACTTC. It translates to CSVEEGTGYNEQYF. The J gene is TRBJ2-7, the V gene TRBV29-1; 8 nucleotides line up with TRBD1. The CDR3 extends over 14 amino acids. Per germline, CDR1 SQVTM and CDR2 ANQGSEA. With V trimmed by 0 bases and J by 5 bases, 6 bases remained unmatched.

V gene TRBV4-3 combines with J gene TRBJ2-1; 10 nucleotides align to TRBD1. The CDR3 is 18 residues long. Germline V gene lookup returns CDR1 LGHNA and CDR2 YSLEER. Trimming at V came to 5 bases and at J to 7 bases, leaving 17 bases not matched to a gene. CDR3: CASSFGVPGQGTLNEQFF. In DNA, the CDR3 is TGCGCCAGCAGCTTCGGAGTTCCGGGACAGGGGACATTGAATGAGCAGTTCTTC.

The gene calls are TRBV28 and TRBJ1-1; D remains unclear. CDR1 MDHEN and CDR2 SYDVKM come from the germline V gene. V shed 3 bases and J shed 2 bases, with 10 bases lying between them. CDR3 length: 14 residues. The CDR3 nucleotides read TGTGCCAGCAGTTTCCCGACACCTAACACTGAAGCTTTCTTT. This codes for CASSFPTPNTEAFF.

V gene TRBV7-2 combines with J gene TRBJ1-3, with D perhaps matching TRBD1 (5 bases). V lost 5 bases to trimming and J lost 4 bases, with 18 bases between them. CDR1 and CDR2 from the germline V gene are SGHTA and FQGNSA. The CDR3 sequence is 16 residues long. CDR3 DNA: TGTGCCAGCAGCCCTCGACCCAGGGCGAGCGGAAACACCATATATTTT. The encoded protein is CASSPRPRASGNTIYF.

This chain links TRBV30 with TRBJ1-1; D is perhaps TRBD1 (5 bases). The length of the CDR3 is 12 residues. The germline V gene has CDR1 GTSNPN and CDR2 SVGIG (reference sequence). Trimming removed 5 bases from V and 8 bases from J, with 15 bases in between. CDR3 nucleotide sequence: TGTGCCTGGCTCCGGGGGGGTAGCGAAGCTTTCTTT. This encodes CAWLRGGSEAFF. The variable domain in full, completed from reference TRBV30 and TRBJ1-1, reads SQTIHQWPATLVQPVGSPLSLECTVEGTSNPNLYWYRQAAGRGLQLLFYSVGIGQISSEVPQNLSASRPQDRQFILSSKKLLLSDSGFYLCAWLRGGSEAFFGQGTRLTVV.

The CDR3 spells CASSLNSNTGELFF. The CDR3 bases are TGCGCCAGCAGCTTAAACTCGAACACCGGGGAGCTGTTTTTT. V gene TRBV5-1 combines with J gene TRBJ2-2; D is unclear. This CDR3 spans 14 amino acids. From germline, CDR1 is SGHRS and CDR2 YFSETQ. The germline V and J ends were trimmed by 2 bases and 0 bases, with 5 bases remaining between them. The complete variable domain, with remaining parts taken from reference TRBV5-1 and TRBJ2-2, reads KAGVTQTPRYLIKTRGQQVTLSCSPISGHRSVSWYQQTPGQGLQFLFEYFSETQRNKGNFPGRFSGRQFSNSRSEMNVSTLELGDSALYLCASSLNSNTGELFFGEGSRLTVL.

This rearrangement joins TRBV4-3 to TRBJ2-4, with a weak D call TRBD1 (7 bases). The CDR3 sequence is 18 residues long. With 0 bases removed from V and 1 base from J, the gap between germline ends came to 16 bases. Germline V CDR1 and CDR2: LGHNA, YSLEER. The CDR3 DNA reads as TGCGCCAGCAGCCAAGAGTGGACAGGTGGGGGGGCCAAAAACATTCAGTACTTC. Translating it yields CASSQEWTGGGAKNIQYF.

This clone was recorded once. V is TRBV2 and J is TRBJ2-5; D call uncertain. This CDR3 contains 12 residues. CDR1 and CDR2 from the germline V gene are SNHLY and FYNNEI. The germline V and J ends were trimmed by 5 bases and 4 bases, with 8 bases remaining between them. The CDR3 region has the DNA TGTGCCAGCAGTCATCCCATAGAGACCCAGTACTTC. As protein: CASSHPIETQYF.